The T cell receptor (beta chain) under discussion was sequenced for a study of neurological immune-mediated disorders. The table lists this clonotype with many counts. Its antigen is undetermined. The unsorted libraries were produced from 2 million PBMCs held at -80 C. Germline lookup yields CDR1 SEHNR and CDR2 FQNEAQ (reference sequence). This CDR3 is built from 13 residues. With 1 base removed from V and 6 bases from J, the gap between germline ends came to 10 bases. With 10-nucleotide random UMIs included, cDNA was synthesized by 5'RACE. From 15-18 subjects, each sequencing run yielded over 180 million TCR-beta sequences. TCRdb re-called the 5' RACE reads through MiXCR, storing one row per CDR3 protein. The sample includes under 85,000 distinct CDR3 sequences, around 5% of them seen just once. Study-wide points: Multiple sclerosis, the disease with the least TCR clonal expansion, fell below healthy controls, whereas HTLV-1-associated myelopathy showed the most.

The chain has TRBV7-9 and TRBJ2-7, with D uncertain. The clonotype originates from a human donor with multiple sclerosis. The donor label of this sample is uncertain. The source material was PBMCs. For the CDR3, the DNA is TGTGCCAGCAGCTTAGATTCCATAGGCGAGCAGTACTTC. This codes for CASSLDSIGEQYF.